This T cell receptor (beta chain) was profiled in a study of T cells in Graves' hyperthyroidism and ophthalmopathy. The sample holds many counts of this clonotype. The study enrolled patients aged 18 to 65 with newly diagnosed hyperthyroidism of under 2 months' duration. Looked up from germline, CDR1 is LGHDT and CDR2 is YNNKEL (reference sequence). There are 15 residues in the CDR3. The V segment lost 9 bases and the J segment 5 bases; nucleotides outside the gene matches: 11. Template material for amplifying TCR beta CDR3 regions consisted of RNA transcripts. HTBI primers were used for first-round RT-PCR of the TCR CDR3. MiXCR, run by TCRdb on the multiplex PCR reads, gives a single entry per CDR3 protein. The profile covers 350,000 to 400,000 distinct CDR3 sequences, with more than 13% appearing a single time and around a third taken by the ten largest.

This clonotype was sampled from a woman younger than 45 with Graves' hyperthyroidism. V gene TRBV3-1 combines with J gene TRBJ2-1; TRBD2 matches at 9 bases. Sequencing used blood. Written as DNA, the CDR3 is TGTGCCAGTAGACTCGGACTAGCGACCAACAATGAGCAGTTCTTC. It codes for CASRLGLATNNEQFF.